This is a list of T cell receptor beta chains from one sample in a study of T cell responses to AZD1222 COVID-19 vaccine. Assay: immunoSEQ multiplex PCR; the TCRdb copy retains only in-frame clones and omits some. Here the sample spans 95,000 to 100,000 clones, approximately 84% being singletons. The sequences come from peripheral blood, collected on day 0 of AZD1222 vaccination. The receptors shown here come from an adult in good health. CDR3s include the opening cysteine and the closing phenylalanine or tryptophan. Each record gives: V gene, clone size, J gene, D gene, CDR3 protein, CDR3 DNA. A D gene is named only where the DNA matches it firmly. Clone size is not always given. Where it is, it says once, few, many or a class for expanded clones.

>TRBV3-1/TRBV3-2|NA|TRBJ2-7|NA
CASSPQAFYEQYF
TGTGCCAGCAGCCCACAAGCTTTCTACGAGCAGTACTTC
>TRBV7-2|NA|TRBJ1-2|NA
CASSPGFNPYGYTF
TGTGCCAGCAGCCCCGGATTCAACCCCTATGGCTACACCTTC
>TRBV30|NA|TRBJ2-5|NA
CAWSTTSSKETQYF
TGTGCCTGGAGTACCACATCTTCTAAAGAGACCCAGTACTTC
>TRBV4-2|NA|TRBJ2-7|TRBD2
CASSQVASGRGSYEQYF
TGTGCCAGCAGCCAAGTCGCTAGCGGGAGGGGTTCCTACGAGCAGTACTTC
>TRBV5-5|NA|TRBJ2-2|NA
CASSWSGLNTGELFF
TGTGCCAGCAGCTGGTCAGGGCTGAACACCGGGGAGCTGTTTTTT
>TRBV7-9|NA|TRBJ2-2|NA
CASIHGQVRSGELFF
TGTGCCAGCATCCATGGTCAGGTGCGATCCGGGGAGCTGTTTTTT
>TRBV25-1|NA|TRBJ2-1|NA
CASSRVHHGRTTYNEQFF
TGTGCCAGCAGTCGCGTACACCACGGGCGGACCACCTACAATGAGCAGTTCTTC
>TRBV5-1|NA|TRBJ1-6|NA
CASSPNGDGSPLHF
TGCGCCAGCAGCCCGAACGGGGACGGTTCACCCCTCCACTTT
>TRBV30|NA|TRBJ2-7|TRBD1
CASATGGAYEQYF
TGTGCCTCAGCGACAGGGGGCGCGTACGAGCAGTACTTC
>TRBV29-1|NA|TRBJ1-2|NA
CSVELRTTGPYGYTF
TGCAGCGTTGAACTTCGGACAACAGGGCCCTATGGCTACACCTTC
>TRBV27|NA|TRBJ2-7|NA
CASSLGGGTYEQYF
TGTGCCAGCAGTTTAGGAGGGGGCACCTACGAGCAGTACTTC
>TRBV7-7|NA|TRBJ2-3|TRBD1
CASSLRQGADTQYF
TGTGCCAGCAGCTTAAGACAGGGGGCAGATACGCAGTATTTT
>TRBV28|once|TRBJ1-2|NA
CASSLPQGYYGYTF
TGTGCCAGCAGTTTACCTCAGGGTTACTATGGCTACACCTTC
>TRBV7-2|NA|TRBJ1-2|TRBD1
CASSLVAGGHYGYTF
TGTGCCAGCAGCTTAGTGGCAGGGGGTCACTATGGCTACACCTTC
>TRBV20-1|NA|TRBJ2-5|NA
CSASRQETQYF
TGCAGTGCTAGCAGGCAGGAGACCCAGTACTTC
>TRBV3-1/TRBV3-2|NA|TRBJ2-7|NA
CASSQKAYEQYF
TGTGCCAGCTCTCAAAAGGCCTACGAGCAGTACTTC
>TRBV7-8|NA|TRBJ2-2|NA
CASSLGLNTGELFF
TGTGCCAGCAGCCTAGGACTGAACACCGGGGAGCTGTTTTTT
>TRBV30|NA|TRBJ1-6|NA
CAWDSGVGSSPLHF
TGTGCCTGGGACAGTGGGGTAGGGAGTTCACCCCTCCACTTT
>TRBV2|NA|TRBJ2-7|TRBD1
CASSGGQGVSEQYF
TGTGCCAGCAGCGGCGGACAGGGTGTCTCCGAGCAGTACTTC
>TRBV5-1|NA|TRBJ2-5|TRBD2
CASSPMWTSGTQETQYF
TGCGCCAGCAGCCCGATGTGGACTAGCGGGACCCAAGAGACCCAGTACTTC
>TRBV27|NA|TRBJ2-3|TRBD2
CASSRLGLAIADTQYF
TGTGCCAGCAGTAGGCTGGGACTAGCGATAGCAGATACGCAGTATTTT
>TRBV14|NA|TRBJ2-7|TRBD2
CASSHPLAGAYEQYF
TGTGCCAGCAGCCACCCACTAGCGGGAGCGTACGAGCAGTACTTC
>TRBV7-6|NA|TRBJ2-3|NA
CASSPQGKSTDTQYF
TGTGCCAGCAGCCCTCAGGGGAAAAGCACAGATACGCAGTATTTT
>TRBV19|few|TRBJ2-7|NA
CASSNFGQFQAYEQYF
TGTGCCAGTTCAAATTTCGGACAGTTCCAAGCCTACGAGCAGTACTTC
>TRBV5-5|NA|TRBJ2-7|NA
CASSLSGFGRAEQYF
TGTGCCAGCAGCTTGAGTGGATTCGGCAGGGCCGAGCAGTACTTC
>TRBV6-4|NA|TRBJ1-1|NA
CASSEREENTEAFF
TGTGCCAGCAGTGAACGGGAAGAGAACACTGAAGCTTTCTTT
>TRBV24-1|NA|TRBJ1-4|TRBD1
CATSDVRDRGSDEKLFF
TGTGCCACCAGTGATGTCCGGGACAGGGGATCCGATGAAAAACTGTTTTTT
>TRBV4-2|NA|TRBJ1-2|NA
CASSQETRGYGYTF
TGTGCCAGCAGCCAAGAGACAAGGGGCTATGGCTACACCTTC
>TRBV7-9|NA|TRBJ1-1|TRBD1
CASSLITLQGETEAFF
TGTGCCAGCAGCTTAATAACCCTACAGGGGGAGACTGAAGCTTTCTTT
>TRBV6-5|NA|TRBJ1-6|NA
CASSYGQGPHNSPLHF
TGTGCCAGCAGTTACGGGCAGGGGCCCCATAATTCACCCCTCCACTTT
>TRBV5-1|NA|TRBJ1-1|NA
CASSLYYRQGGTEAFF
TGCGCCAGCAGCTTGTATTATAGGCAGGGCGGCACTGAAGCTTTCTTT
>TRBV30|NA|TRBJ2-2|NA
CAWSVLNTGELFF
TGTGCCTGGAGTGTACTTAACACCGGGGAGCTGTTTTTT